These 25 T cell receptor beta chains share one sample of origin, sequenced in a study of cytomegalovirus exposure and HLA in healthy donors (dated by TCRdb to 2016 to 2017). The library was built by means of the immunoSEQ multiplex PCR assay. For the multiplex PCR, a mixture combining 60 forward primers for TCR Vbeta segments and 13 reverse primers for TCR Jbeta segments was used. In TCRdb, the immuneACCESS table is reduced to in-frame sequences with V and J assigned. These tables do not hold every clone; where another copy was compared, an unresolved V gene accounts for under half, and the others remain unexplained. The sample profile shows about 120,000 clones; roughly 70% of them were found once. The top ten constitute less than 5% of the sample. Input material: PBMCs. The receptor set was obtained from a man aged 25-40 years in good health and CMV-seronegative.

The gene calls are TRBV29-1 and TRBJ2-3, with 10 bases matching TRBD1. CDR1 is SQVTM and CDR2 is ANQGSEA in the germline V gene. CDR3 size: 13 residues. J lost 1 base, V lost 6 bases, and 1 base had no gene match. The CDR3 loop is CSVGTGGTDTQYF. The DNA of the CDR3 is TGCAGCGTAGGGACAGGGGGCACAGATACGCAGTATTTT.

The chain couples TRBV7-7 to TRBJ1-5; unclear D gene. Germline V CDR1 and CDR2: SSHAT, FNYEAQ (reference sequence). CDR3 length equals 15 residues. The CDR3: CASPRGLSDNQPQHF. In nucleotides, the CDR3 is TGTGCTAGCCCCCGAGGCTTATCCGACAATCAGCCCCAGCATTTT.

The rearrangement uses TRBV7-3 and TRBJ2-5, with D possibly TRBD2 on 6 matching bases. The CDR3 loop spans 15 amino acids. Trimming removed 3 bases at V and 2 bases at J, with 13 bases between. CDR1 SGHTA and CDR2 FQGTGA come from the germline V gene. CDR3 region: CASSLSGLIQETQYF. CDR3 sequence (DNA): TGTGCCAGCAGCTTGTCGGGACTGATTCAAGAGACCCAGTACTTC.

The chain joins TRBV18 to TRBJ1-1, with D hard to call. V shed 6 bases and J shed 0 bases, with 17 bases lying between them. The CDR3 sequence is 16 residues long. Germline V gene sequence: CDR1 KGHSH, CDR2 LQKENI. The CDR3 here is CASSHSAHSMNTEAFF. The CDR3 nucleotides are TGTGCCAGCTCCCACAGTGCCCATTCCATGAACACTGAAGCTTTCTTT.

The rearrangement links TRBV5-8 to TRBJ2-2, with D uncertain. The CDR3 is 13 residues long. Looked up from germline, CDR1 is SGHTS and CDR2 is YDEGEE. V was cut by 4 bases and J by 6 bases, with 10 bases left in between. The CDR3 DNA sequence: TGTGCCAGCAGCGCAGTGTGGTCCGGGGAGCTGTTTTTT. This encodes CASSAVWSGELFF.

The V call is TRBV9, the J call TRBJ1-4; D ambiguous. Trimming took 4 bases from V and 4 from J, leaving 17 bases between them. Germline V gives CDR1 SGDLS, CDR2 YYNGEE. CDR3 length: 16 amino acids. The CDR3, as DNA: TGTGCCAGCAGCTCCAGTTGGGGAGGGTTTAATGAAAAACTGTTTTTT. This codes for CASSSSWGGFNEKLFF.

A few counts support this clone. The rearrangement joins TRBV11-3 to TRBJ1-4, with D hard to call. V shed 5 bases and J shed 8 bases, with 15 bases lying between them. This CDR3 comprises 14 residues. Germline assignment: CDR1 SGHNT and CDR2 YENEEA. The CDR3 DNA reads TGTGCCAGCAGCCGACTCGGCGTTCTCGAAAAACTGTTTTTT. It yields the protein CASSRLGVLEKLFF.

The chain links TRBV25-1 to TRBJ2-5, with a tentative D call TRBD2 (6 bases). Germline V gene data show CDR1 as MGHDK and CDR2 as SYGVNS. Trimming cost V 8 bases and J 4 bases, with 20 bases left between them. The CDR3 has 15 residues. As DNA, the CDR3 is TGTGCCAGCGGTCCGGGGGTAAGGGTCGGAGAGACCCAGTACTTC. Encoded protein: CASGPGVRVGETQYF.

The chain employs TRBV4-1 and TRBJ2-3; 7 bases align to TRBD2. There are 13 residues in the CDR3. Looked up from germline, CDR1 is MGHRA and CDR2 is YSYEKL. Trimming took 4 bases from V and 3 from J; bases not matched to a gene: 1. The CDR3 coding sequence is TGCGCCAGCAGCCGGGGGGGTACAGATACGCAGTATTTT. It encodes CASSRGGTDTQYF.

The CDR3 region is CASSRAGGRADTQYF. The CDR3 DNA follows: TGTGCCAGCAGTCGAGCGGGGGGGCGGGCAGATACGCAGTATTTT. V usage is TRBV6-1 and J usage is TRBJ2-3; 10 bases are shared with TRBD2. V was clipped by 5 bases and J by 4 bases; unmatched bases: 6. The CDR3 covers 15 residues. CDR1 is MNHNS, CDR2 SASEGT, per germline.

The CDR3 here is CASSIYVNTEAFF. The CDR3 DNA sequence: TGTGCCAGTTCTATTTACGTGAACACTGAAGCTTTCTTT. The chain carries TRBV19 and TRBJ1-1; D uncertain. This CDR3 has 13 amino acids. Germline CDR1 LNHDA, CDR2 SQIVND (reference sequence). The ends were cut back, 8 bases at V and 0 bases at J, with 10 bases in the middle.

CDR3 in amino acids: CASSFQTVNTGELFF. The CDR3 nucleotides read TGTGCCAGCAGCTTTCAAACGGTGAACACCGGGGAGCTGTTTTTT. The J gene is TRBJ2-2, the V gene TRBV7-9; no reliable D call. The CDR3 extends over 15 amino acids. Trimming left V 3 bases short and J 1 base short, with 9 bases between. Germline CDR1 and CDR2: SEHNR and FQNEAQ (reference sequence).

As to this clone: One end of the junction does not line up with germline, which may come from a read error. V usage is TRBV5-4 and J usage is TRBJ1-2, with TRBD1 matching 7 bases. The CDR3 consists of 15 residues. The germline V gene encodes CDR1 SGHNT and CDR2 YYREEE (reference sequence). In nucleotides, the CDR3 is TGTGCCAGCAGCTTTCCGGGACAGCATGAATATGGCTACACCTTT. This gives the protein CASSFPGQHEYGYTF.

V gene TRBV27 combines with J gene TRBJ1-1; 8 positions match TRBD1. Germline CDR1 MNHEY, CDR2 SMNVEV (reference sequence). CDR3 length: 14 amino acids. V lost 2 bases, J lost 5 bases, and 4 bases stayed unmatched. Here the CDR3 reads CASSLQGAGTEAFF. Here the CDR3 DNA reads TGTGCCAGCAGTTTACAGGGGGCTGGGACTGAAGCTTTCTTT.

The chain has TRBV4-3 and TRBJ2-3; 11 nucleotides match TRBD2. After removal of 2 bases from V and 0 bases from J, the junction contained 19 bases not matched to a gene. The CDR3 contains 22 residues. Germline V gives CDR1 LGHNA, CDR2 YSLEER. The CDR3 loop reads CASSQRTGVGLAGGPSTDTQYF. For the CDR3, the DNA is TGCGCCAGCAGCCAACGGACAGGGGTCGGGCTAGCGGGGGGCCCGAGCACAGATACGCAGTATTTT.

The chain employs TRBV30 and TRBJ2-5; 7 positions agree with TRBD1. The DNA matches TRBJ2-7 better at its end, which makes the J call doubtful. The CDR3 has 13 amino acids. CDR1 GTSNPN and CDR2 SVGIG come from the germline V gene (reference sequence). The CDR3, as DNA: TGTGCCTGGAGTCATGGGACAGTTTACGAGCAGTACTTC. Its translation is CAWSHGTVYEQYF.

This clone occurred a few times. The chain employs TRBV5-4 and TRBJ1-2; D not resolved. The germline V gene has CDR1 SGHNT and CDR2 YYREEE (reference sequence). The CDR3 is 12 amino acids. Deletions cut 4 bases from V and 8 bases from J, with 12 bases between. As DNA, the CDR3 is TGTGCCAGCAGCGGGGAGGTGCAGGGCTACACCTTC. Its translation is CASSGEVQGYTF.

The genes are TRBV29-1 and TRBJ2-2; D might be TRBD2 (6 bases). The germline V and J ends were trimmed by 7 bases and 3 bases, with 15 bases remaining between them. The germline CDR1 and CDR2 sequences are SQVTM and ANQGSEA. This CDR3 contains 14 residues. Written as DNA, the CDR3 is TGCAGCGCGACCGGCTGGGGGGACACCGGGGAGCTGTTTTTT. It is translated as CSATGWGDTGELFF.

The rearrangement links TRBV7-3 to TRBJ2-3; the D gene is possibly TRBD1 (5 bases). This CDR3 comprises 14 residues. Germline values: CDR1 SGHTA, CDR2 FQGTGA. The ends were cut back, 2 bases at V and 4 bases at J, with 10 bases in the middle. The CDR3 spells CASSLGQGSDTQYF. The CDR3 DNA sequence: TGTGCCAGCAGCTTAGGGCAGGGATCAGATACGCAGTATTTT. The variable domain in full, completed from reference TRBV7-3 and TRBJ2-3, reads GAGVSQTPSNKVTEKGKYVELRCDPISGHTALYWYRQSLGQGPEFLIYFQGTGAADDSGLPNDRFFAVRPEGSVSTLKIQRTERGDSAVYLCASSLGQGSDTQYFGPGTRLTVL.

The chain is built from TRBV1 and TRBJ2-7; TRBD2 was called by the table and not checked on the DNA. TRBV1 is a listed pseudogene. The CDR3 extends over 17 amino acids. The CDR3 DNA is TGCACCAGCAGCCAAGATTGTAGATCATGCGGCTCCTACGAGCAGTACTTC. Its translation: CTSSQDCRSCGSYEQYF.

Regarding this clone: Other DNA sequences in the same sample also yield this CDR3. The chain is built from TRBV7-8 and TRBJ2-1; a weak D match, TRBD1 (6 bases). Trimming removed 5 bases at V and 0 bases at J, with 8 bases between. Germline lookup yields CDR1 SGHVS and CDR2 FQNEAQ. The CDR3 contains 14 residues. This CDR3 is CASSLDSSYNEQFF. As DNA, the CDR3 is TGTGCCAGCAGCCTGGACAGCTCCTACAATGAGCAGTTCTTC.

The V and J genes are TRBV6-6 and TRBJ2-5, with a tentative D call TRBD2 (6 bases). The CDR3 sequence is 16 residues long. Trimming took off 2 bases at V and 4 bases at J, with 17 bases between the two ends. CDR1 and CDR2 (germline): MNHNY, SVGAGI (reference sequence). This chain's CDR3 is CASSYGDGGVGETQYF. The CDR3 region has the DNA TGTGCCAGCAGTTACGGAGATGGCGGGGTAGGAGAGACCCAGTACTTC.

The genes are TRBV5-6 and TRBJ2-7; 7 bases match TRBD2. This CDR3 comprises 14 residues. Unmatched junction bases numbered 10, after V lost 4 bases and J lost 6 bases. Germline lookup yields CDR1 SGHDT and CDR2 YYEEEE. In nucleotides, the CDR3 is TGTGCCAGCAGCATAGGACTAGTATCCGGCGAGCAGTACTTC. Translating it yields CASSIGLVSGEQYF.

Turning to this clone: An end of the junction differs from the germline gene, which may be a read error. Other DNA sequences in the same sample also yield this CDR3. The J gene is TRBJ2-5, the V gene TRBV7-2, with 8 bases matching TRBD1. CDR1 and CDR2 (germline): SGHTA, FQGNSA. CDR3 size: 14 residues. CDR3 DNA: TGCGCCAGCAGCTTCGACAGGGGACTAGAGACCCAGTACTTC. Protein sequence: CASSFDRGLETQYF.

This chain connects TRBV23-1 to TRBJ1-3; D perhaps matches TRBD1 (5 bases). TRBV23-1 is an ORF, and what it does is uncertain. This CDR3 is 16 amino acids long. With 0 bases removed from V and 7 bases from J, the gap between germline ends came to 16 bases. CDR3 DNA sequence: TGCGCCAGCAGTCAATCGCGGCGGACATATGAGAACACCATATATTTT. Encoded protein: CASSQSRRTYENTIYF.